This T cell receptor beta chain stems from a study of HIV-infected patients and healthy controls. Across the whole study: No general T-cell lymphocytopenia was present, and per-chain CDR3 totals resembled those of controls. Regarding the study as a whole: HIV-infected patients and controls differed significantly in mean usage of eight alpha and eight beta V genes.

This clonotype was seen ten or more times. Its antigen is not identified. cDNA was made from around 0.5 ug RNA using alpha and beta constant primers. Separate chain-specific third strand synthesis with multiplexing indices produced the alpha and beta libraries. TCRdb re-analysed the 5' RACE reads in MiXCR, keeping a single row per CDR3 protein. The table records roughly 9,800 distinct CDR3 sequences, roughly 10% of them present only once. The repertoire came from unfractionated whole blood and reflected all unsorted peripheral T cells. This clonotype was obtained from an adult with HIV infection. The starting material was blood, obtained before antiretroviral therapy.

Here the CDR3 reads CASLQNPSNYGYTF. For the CDR3, the DNA is TGTGCCAGCCTTCAAAACCCCTCTAACTATGGCTACACCTTC. The J gene is TRBJ1-2, the V gene TRBV19, with unresolved D. Trimming pared 9 bases from V and 0 bases from J, leaving 14 bases between. The CDR3 runs to 14 residues. Germline CDR1 LNHDA, CDR2 SQIVND (reference sequence).